This T cell receptor beta chain is drawn from a study of OX40 agonist ivuxolimab in advanced cancers. Study-wide background: At around 81% male, the cohort had a mean age of 60 years, ranging from 23 to 79. Eligibility rules accepted prior anti-PD-1, anti-PD-L1 or anti-CTLA-4 therapy, and over 35% had some.

The data were produced by immunoSEQ multiplex PCR, yet TCRdb's version contains in-frame clones alone and is incomplete. The table lists 80,000 or so clones, about nine tenths of them singletons, with around 1.9% in the top ten. CDR1 and CDR2 (germline): SGHTA, FQGNSA. The CDR3 sequence is 14 residues long. V was pared by 1 base and J by 4 bases, with 7 bases between. This sequence was found in an adult with an advanced solid tumor such as melanoma, head and neck, liver or kidney cancer. The sample in question was CD4+ or CD8+ T cells sorted from blood, obtained in a trial of the OX40 agonist ivuxolimab. The chain joins TRBV7-2 to TRBJ2-2, with D unresolved. The CDR3 DNA reads TGTGCCAGCAGCTTAGGACATTCCACCGGGGAGCTGTTTTTT. This codes for CASSLGHSTGELFF.